Listed here are 29 T cell receptor beta chains from one sample, sequenced in a study of CD8+CD57+ T cells in acquired aplastic anemia (dated by TCRdb to 2017 to 2018). These reads were obtained on an Illumina HiSeq 2000. Profiling of TCR beta VDJ combinations and CDR3 sequences used genomic DNA as the template. The raw public data were reprocessed by TCRdb itself: fastp quality trimming at Q25, MiXCR clonotype calling, in-frame beta chains only. CDR3 protein sequences are deduplicated, and each keeps its most common genes and DNA. This sample is represented by 160,000 or so distinct CDR3 sequences; around half of them were singletons. About 2.8% of the sample lies in the top ten. The patients picked for sequencing were ones in whom flow cytometry had shown an expansion of CD8+CD57+ cells. Material: sorted CD4+, CD8+, or CD8+CD57+ T cells (not recorded which) from PBMCs. The receptors derive from a human donor with aplastic anemia.

The rearrangement joins TRBV11-2 to TRBJ2-2; TRBD2 matches at 10 bases. The CDR3 spans 16 residues. V was clipped by 5 bases and J by 6 bases; unmatched bases: 9. Germline values: CDR1 SGHAT, CDR2 FQNNGV. In DNA form, the CDR3 reads TGTGCCAGCAGCACCCAACCGGGACTAGCGTCCGGGGAGCTGTTTTTT. It encodes CASSTQPGLASGELFF.

Points on this clonotype: No conserved phenylalanine or tryptophan ends this CDR3, so it is likely a read error. As DNA, the CDR3 is TGCAGTGCTTGGAATTCCATGACAGATACGCAGTATATT. As protein: CSAWNSMTDTQYI. The V gene is TRBV20-1, the J gene TRBJ2-3, with D unclear. The CDR3 is made up of 13 amino acids. The ends were cut back, 5 bases at V and 3 bases at J, with 12 bases in the middle. Germline V lookup: CDR1 DFQATT, CDR2 SNEGSKA (reference sequence).

The genes are TRBV15 and TRBJ2-7; 11 positions match TRBD2. Per germline, CDR1 LNHNV and CDR2 YYDKDF (reference sequence). Trimming removed 3 bases from V and 6 bases from J; junction bases left unmatched: 7. The CDR3 spans 15 residues. CDR3 coding DNA: TGTGCCACCAGCAGGAGATGGGGGACTAGCGGCGAGCAGTACTTC. Translated, it gives CATSRRWGTSGEQYF. Complete variable domain (other parts from reference TRBV15 and TRBJ2-7): DAMVIQNPRYQVTQFGKPVTLSCSQTLNHNVMYWYQQKSSQAPKLLFHYYDKDFNNEADTPDNFQSRRPNTSFCFLDIRSPGLGDTAMYLCATSRRWGTSGEQYFGPGTRLTVT.

This chain connects TRBV30 to TRBJ2-2, with no clear D. The length of the CDR3 is 13 residues. Trimming stripped 3 bases from V and 4 bases from J, with 9 bases between. Germline V lookup: CDR1 GTSNPN, CDR2 SVGIG (reference sequence). The CDR3, as DNA: TGTGCCTGGAGCGATTTTTCCACCGGGGAGCTGTTTTTT. This translates into CAWSDFSTGELFF.

On this clonotype: This may be a read error, as it is one base from a much larger clone. As the CDR3 is not closed by the conserved phenylalanine or tryptophan, this likely results from a read error. The J gene is TRBJ2-1, the V gene TRBV4-2, with 11 bases fitting TRBD2. Germline CDR1 LGHNA, CDR2 YNFKEQ. V was clipped by 2 bases and J by 9 bases; unmatched bases: 12. This CDR3 is 17 amino acids long. CDR3 coding DNA: TGTGCCAGCAGCCAATCTAATTCACTAGCGGGAGCGGGTGAGCAGTTCTCC. Its translation: CASSQSNSLAGAGEQFS.

This clonotype was seen many times. The CDR3 DNA reads TGTGCCAGCAGCTTGCGGACCGGGACAGGGGAATACGAGCAGTACTTC. This translates into CASSLRTGTGEYEQYF. The chain joins TRBV5-6 to TRBJ2-7, with TRBD1 matching over 10 bases. V lost 1 base, J lost 4 bases, and 8 bases stayed unmatched. Looked up from germline, CDR1 is SGHDT and CDR2 is YYEEEE. The CDR3 is 16 residues long.

This clonotype was found many times. This chain links TRBV20-1 with TRBJ2-7; unclear D gene. The V gene's germline CDR1 is DFQATT and CDR2 SNEGSKA (reference sequence). This CDR3 spans 11 amino acids. V was trimmed by 0 bases and J by 7 bases, leaving 7 bases between them. Here the CDR3 DNA reads TGCAGTGCTAGAGATCAGGAGGAGCAGTACTTC. It specifies CSARDQEEQYF.

As regards this clonotype: Relative to the germline gene, one junction end is altered; a read error may explain this. This chain joins TRBV6-1 and TRBJ2-3; 9 bases match TRBD1. In germline, CDR1 is MNHNS, CDR2 SASEGT. The CDR3 extends over 16 amino acids. CDR3 region: CASSRLGQGSSDTQYF. Written as DNA, the CDR3 is TGTGCCAGCAGTCGTTTGGGACAGGGAAGCTCAGATACGCAGTACTTT.

This clonotype was found many times. This chain uses TRBV29-1 with TRBJ2-5; 7 bases are a match to TRBD1. J lost 5 bases, V lost 6 bases, and 9 bases had no gene match. Germline assignment: CDR1 SQVTM and CDR2 ANQGSEA. This CDR3 comprises 13 residues. For the CDR3, the DNA is TGCAGCGTCCCTACAGGGGACGGGGAGACCCAGTACTTC. It is translated as CSVPTGDGETQYF.

The CDR3 nucleotides read TGCAGTGCCAAGGGACAGGGGGCCAACTATGGCTACACCTTC. This encodes CSAKGQGANYGYTF. This chain links TRBV20-1 with TRBJ1-2; TRBD1 agrees at 12 bases. The length of the CDR3 is 14 residues. CDR1 is DFQATT and CDR2 is SNEGSKA in the germline V gene (reference sequence). V shed 6 bases, J shed 2 bases, and the junction held 4 bases outside the gene matches.

This clonotype was counted ten times or more. This chain uses TRBV11-1 with TRBJ2-7; 9 nucleotides line up with TRBD1. This CDR3 contains 13 residues. The V segment lost 8 bases and the J segment 3 bases; nucleotides outside the gene matches: 5. Looked up from germline, CDR1 is SGHAT and CDR2 is FQDESV (reference sequence). CDR3 in DNA: TGTGCCAGCGGCCGGGACAGGGTCTACGAGCAGTACTTC. This encodes CASGRDRVYEQYF.

This clonotype was counted at least ten times. The chain employs TRBV24-1 and TRBJ2-1; 9 positions agree with TRBD1. The germline V gene has CDR1 KGHDR and CDR2 SFDVKD. V shed 3 bases, J shed 7 bases, and the junction held 6 bases outside the gene matches. This CDR3 contains 15 residues. The CDR3 DNA follows: TGTGCCACCAGTGATCCCGGGACAGGGATAAATGAGCAGTTCTTC. Its protein product is CATSDPGTGINEQFF.

This clonotype was observed at least ten times. The J gene is TRBJ2-3, the V gene TRBV5-4, with D hard to call. V dropped 5 bases and J dropped 3 bases, with 13 bases sitting between them. Looked up from germline, CDR1 is SGHNT and CDR2 is YYREEE (reference sequence). This CDR3 is built from 14 residues. The CDR3, as DNA: TGTGCCAGCAGTTTCTCCGGGCCGACAGATACGCAGTATTTT. It is translated as CASSFSGPTDTQYF.

The gene calls are TRBV25-1 and TRBJ1-6; 7 bases are a match to TRBD1. The V gene's germline CDR1 is MGHDK and CDR2 SYGVNS. The CDR3 has 16 residues. V trimming: 4 bases; J trimming: 7 bases; junction bases outside the gene matches: 10. The CDR3 DNA reads as TGTGCCAGCAGTGCGCAGGGGGTAAGAAGAAATTCACCCCTCCACTTT. Its translation: CASSAQGVRRNSPLHF.

The chain uses TRBV7-8 and TRBJ1-1; D uncertain. The CDR3 loop spans 13 amino acids. Trimming shortened V by 2 bases and J by 7 bases, and 11 bases separated the two germline ends. Per germline, CDR1 SGHVS and CDR2 FQNEAQ. CDR3 DNA: TGTGCCAGCAGCTTATCCCAGAGAGGTGAAGCTTTCTTT. The encoded protein is CASSLSQRGEAFF.

The chain links TRBV7-8 to TRBJ2-7, with 7 bases matching TRBD2. Trimming cost V 0 bases and J 3 bases; bases outside gene matches: 5. The CDR3 totals 15 residues. CDR1 is SGHVS and CDR2 is FQNEAQ in the germline V gene. In DNA form, the CDR3 reads TGTGCCAGCAGCTTAGCGTGGACTAGAGACTACGAGCAGTACTTC. It yields the protein CASSLAWTRDYEQYF.

The chain links TRBV7-9 to TRBJ2-7; TRBD1 aligns across 7 bases. J gave up 3 bases and V 5 bases, and 4 bases lay outside the gene matches. This CDR3 region has 13 residues. Germline V gives CDR1 SEHNR, CDR2 FQNEAQ (reference sequence). The chain's CDR3 is CASSPTGVYEQYF. In DNA, the CDR3 is TGTGCCAGCAGCCCCACAGGGGTCTACGAGCAGTACTTC.

The chain combines TRBV7-2 with TRBJ2-5, with a possible D match to TRBD1 (5 bases). Germline V CDR1 and CDR2: SGHTA, FQGNSA. The CDR3 has 11 amino acids. The V end was cut by 5 bases, the J end by 5 bases, with 6 bases between. The CDR3 nucleotides are TGTGCCAGCAGCGCAGGGGAGACCCAGTACTTC. The encoded protein is CASSAGETQYF.

This sequence joins TRBV2 and TRBJ2-7, with TRBD1 as a possible D gene (6 bases). Trimming removed 6 bases from V and 2 bases from J, with 17 bases in between. CDR3 length: 15 amino acids. The germline CDR1 and CDR2 sequences are SNHLY and FYNNEI. CDR3 protein: CASRLYRENPYEQYF. The CDR3, as DNA: TGTGCCAGCAGACTCTACAGGGAGAACCCCTACGAGCAGTACTTC.

The chain couples TRBV25-1 to TRBJ1-1; 10 bases agree with TRBD1. CDR1 MGHDK and CDR2 SYGVNS come from the germline V gene. V lost 0 bases to trimming and J lost 4 bases; unmatched junction nucleotides: 8. This CDR3 contains 17 residues. CDR3 residues: CASSEYGEGDRGTEAFF. As DNA, the CDR3 is TGTGCCAGCAGTGAATATGGGGAGGGGGACAGGGGCACTGAAGCTTTCTTT.

This clonotype was seen a handful of times. The conserved phenylalanine or tryptophan normally closing the CDR3 is absent here, so this likely arose from a read error. No DNA is shown, since the ends of the CDR3 on it are uncertain; the CDR3 is the one TCRdb lists. The CDR3 region is CASTGLAG. This chain links TRBV2 with TRBJ2-7; no check of the table's D call, TRBD2, against the DNA was made. Germline lookup yields CDR1 SNHLY and CDR2 FYNNEI. The CDR3 totals 8 residues, both ends included.

Comments on this clonotype: A read error is possible here, since a much larger clone lies one base away. The rearrangement joins TRBV7-2 to TRBJ2-1; unclear D gene. CDR1 is SGHTA and CDR2 is FQGNSA in the germline V gene. The CDR3 runs to 13 residues. The V and J ends lost 3 bases and 6 bases respectively, with 9 bases between them. CDR3 nucleotides: TGTGCCAGCAGCTTTTCGGAAAGCAATGAGCAGTTCTTC. Translation gives CASSFSESNEQFF.

This clonotype has at least ten counts. This chain connects TRBV12-3 or TRBV12-4 to TRBJ1-2; maybe TRBD1 (5 bases). The CDR3 is 15 residues long. V lost 3 bases and J lost 6, with 17 bases in between. DNA for the CDR3: TGTGCCAGCAGTTTTGGCAGGCCAGGGAGTCATGGCTACACCTTC. This codes for CASSFGRPGSHGYTF.

The V call is TRBV10-1, the J call TRBJ1-1; D possibly corresponds to TRBD1 (5 bases). The CDR3 length is 13 residues. V was cut by 8 bases and J by 1 base, with 11 bases left in between. Germline lookup yields CDR1 WNHNN and CDR2 SYGVQD (reference sequence). The CDR3 coding sequence is TGCGCCAGCTTGACAGTGACGAACACTGAAGCTTTCTTT. Translating gives CASLTVTNTEAFF.

This clonotype was counted many times. The rearrangement uses TRBV6-2 or TRBV6-3 and TRBJ2-2; D not certain. Germline lookup yields CDR1 MNHEY and CDR2 SVGEGT. Trimming cost V 5 bases and J 1 base, with 2 bases left between them. The CDR3 is 12 residues long. CDR3: CASSMNTGELFF. The DNA for the CDR3 is TGTGCCAGCAGTATGAACACCGGGGAGCTGTTTTTT.

The chain uses TRBV10-3 and TRBJ1-1, with D possibly being TRBD1 (5 bases). Germline assignment: CDR1 ENHRY and CDR2 SYGVKD. The CDR3 has 11 amino acids. V was clipped by 10 bases and J by 8 bases, with 14 bases between them. CDR3 amino acids: CATGTRAEAFF. DNA for the CDR3: TGTGCCACTGGGACGCGGGCGGAAGCTTTCTTT.

V usage is TRBV19 and J usage is TRBJ1-2; perhaps TRBD1 as D (6 bases). V was trimmed by 7 bases and J by 8 bases, leaving 23 bases between them. Germline V gives CDR1 LNHDA, CDR2 SQIVND (reference sequence). This CDR3 region has 15 residues. DNA for the CDR3: TGTGCCAGTAAACCGACAGGACTTCGAGGGGGGGGCTACACCTTC. Translating gives CASKPTGLRGGGYTF.

The CDR3 DNA follows: TGCGCCAGCTGGGGGGACGCTTCCTACGAGCAGTACTTC. Amino acids: CASWGDASYEQYF. The chain has TRBV10-2 and TRBJ2-7; tentative D call: TRBD2 (6 bases). The CDR3 totals 13 residues. Germline-derived CDR1 and CDR2 are WSHSY and SAAADI. Trimming took 8 bases from V and 1 from J, leaving 12 bases between them.

The chain carries TRBV24-1 and TRBJ2-7; D unclear. The germline V and J ends were trimmed by 7 bases and 2 bases, with 23 bases remaining between them. The germline CDR1 and CDR2 sequences are KGHDR and SFDVKD. The CDR3 consists of 17 residues. The CDR3 DNA sequence: TGTGCCACCAGCAGAAACGGACCGTACTTACCCCCCTACGAGCAGTACTTC. It yields the protein CATSRNGPYLPPYEQYF.